These 10 T cell receptor beta chains originate from one sample sequenced in a study of T cells expressing NK-cell markers. Using the 5' RACE reads, TCRdb records one entry per CDR3 protein without DNA. This listing includes some 340,000 distinct CDR3 sequences. Source material: blood T cells: a sorted CD56 or NKG2C T cell subset, CD4+ or CD8+ T cells, or bulk PBMC T cells (not recorded which). These receptor sequences come from a man aged 18-70 years in good health.

The chain employs TRBV18 and TRBJ2-5; lacking DNA, the TRBD2 call made by TCRdb goes unchecked. Germline-derived CDR1 and CDR2 are KGHSH and LQKENI. This CDR3 spans 15 amino acids. The CDR3 protein is CASSPGTVRQETQYF.

This rearrangement joins TRBV10-2 to TRBJ1-6. Per the germline V gene, CDR1 is WSHSY and CDR2 is SAAADI. The CDR3 length is 16 residues. The CDR3 loop reads CASSTWTSRMNSPLHF.

This chain joins TRBV7-2 and TRBJ2-7; the TCRdb call, TRBD1, lacks DNA for checking. Germline V gene data show CDR1 as SGHTA and CDR2 as FQGNSA. The length of the CDR3 is 13 residues. The CDR3 is CASSLELAGGAYF. The full variable domain, rest sourced from reference TRBV7-2 and TRBJ2-7, is GAGVSQSPSNKVTEKGKDVELRCDPISGHTALYWYRQSLGQGLEFLIYFQGNSAPDKSGLPSDRFSAERTGGSVSTLTIQRTQQEDSAVYLCASSLELAGGAYFGPGTRLTVT.

The rearrangement joins TRBV2 to TRBJ2-1; the D call of TRBD2 rests on TCRdb alone, since no DNA is present to check it. Germline V CDR1 and CDR2: SNHLY, FYNNEI. The CDR3 sequence is 14 residues long. The CDR3 protein is CASQASASYNEQFF. The variable domain in full, completed from reference TRBV2 and TRBJ2-1, reads EPEVTQTPSHQVTQMGQEVILRCVPISNHLYFYWYRQILGQKVEFLVSFYNNEISEKSEIFDDQFSVERPDGSNFTLKIRSTKLEDSAMYFCASQASASYNEQFFGPGTRLTVL.

V and J are TRBV7-9 and TRBJ1-6. CDR3 length: 12 residues. Germline assignment: CDR1 SEHNR and CDR2 FQNEAQ (reference sequence). The CDR3 reads CASSSVGSPLHF. The full variable domain, its missing parts supplied by reference TRBV7-9 and TRBJ1-6, is DTGVSQNPRHKITKRGQNVTFRCDPISEHNRLYWYRQTLGQGPEFLTYFQNEAQLEKSRLLSDRFSAERPKGSFSTLEIQRTEQGDSAMYLCASSSVGSPLHFGNGTRLTVT.

V gene TRBV6-5 combines with J gene TRBJ2-7; TCRdb's assignment of TRBD1 cannot be checked, as there is no DNA. The CDR3 length is 14 residues. In germline, CDR1 is MNHEY, CDR2 SVGAGI. The CDR3 spells CASSYSRRPYEQYF.

The rearrangement links TRBV7-2 to TRBJ2-7; TCRdb picks TRBD2, but there is no DNA to check that call. Germline V gene data show CDR1 as SGHTA and CDR2 as FQGNSA. The CDR3 length is 14 residues. The CDR3 is CASRLGLGHYEQYF.

V usage is TRBV2 and J usage is TRBJ2-4; absent DNA, TCRdb's TRBD2 call cannot be checked. This CDR3 region has 17 residues. Germline V lookup: CDR1 SNHLY, CDR2 FYNNEI. The CDR3 sequence: CASKPAGTGQAKNIQYF.

V is TRBV20-1 and J is TRBJ2-1; TCRdb's D gene call, TRBD1, goes unchecked for lack of DNA. The CDR3 is 18 residues long. Per the germline V gene, CDR1 is DFQATT and CDR2 is SNEGSKA (reference sequence). The CDR3 loop reads CSARVGLAGGPRYNEQFF.

This rearrangement joins TRBV5-5 to TRBJ2-2. The CDR3 is 13 amino acids. Germline-derived CDR1 and CDR2 are SGHKS and YYEKEE (reference sequence). Here the CDR3 reads CASSRPGTGELFF.